What follows are 14 T cell receptor beta chains derived from one specimen sequenced in a study of blood T cell repertoires in COVID-19. Method: immunoSEQ multiplex PCR; TCRdb's copy keeps in-frame clones and lacks some. The data contain about 190,000 clones, roughly 86% of them singletons. Specimen: peripheral blood. All receptors derive from a man aged 35 to 55 with active or convalescent COVID-19.

CDR3 loop: CASSSSGGVETQYF. In DNA, the CDR3 is TGTGCCAGCAGCTCTAGCGGGGGGGTAGAGACCCAGTACTTC. V usage is TRBV5-6 and J usage is TRBJ2-5, with 12 bases that match TRBD2. This CDR3 spans 14 amino acids. V lost 3 bases and J lost 4; bases outside the gene matches: 1. The germline CDR1 and CDR2 sequences are SGHDT and YYEEEE.

The J gene is TRBJ1-4, the V gene TRBV6-5; 9 bases match TRBD1. Germline CDR1 is MNHEY and CDR2 is SVGAGI. V was clipped by 7 bases and J by 7 bases; unmatched bases: 10. CDR3 length: 15 amino acids. In DNA, the CDR3 is TGTGCCAGCACCTCATCCGGGACAGGGACTGAAAAACTGTTTTTT. It translates to CASTSSGTGTEKLFF.

The chain recombines TRBV6-7 with TRBJ2-4; D gene ambiguous. TRBV6-7 is an ORF, and what it does is uncertain. This CDR3 has 11 residues. V was pared by 7 bases and J by 6 bases, with 7 bases between. The CDR3 loop reads CASTLRNIQYF. The CDR3 DNA follows: TGTGCCAGCACCCTACGAAACATTCAGTACTTC.

The chain recombines TRBV7-8 with TRBJ2-3, with TRBD2 identical over 11 bases. In germline, CDR1 is SGHVS, CDR2 FQNEAQ. The V gene end was trimmed by 0 bases and the J gene end by 2 bases; junction bases not matched to a gene: 4. The CDR3 runs 17 residues. CDR3 residues: CASSLARLAGTTDTQYF. In DNA, the CDR3 is TGTGCCAGCAGCTTAGCGAGACTAGCGGGGACCACAGATACGCAGTATTTT.

This chain joins TRBV30 and TRBJ2-3; D is unclear. The CDR3 is 12 residues long. V dropped 2 bases and J dropped 4 bases, with 7 bases sitting between them. Germline assignment: CDR1 GTSNPN and CDR2 SVGIG (reference sequence). DNA of the CDR3: TGTGCCTGGAGTATTATGTCAGATACGCAGTATTTT. Translating gives CAWSIMSDTQYF.

The chain joins TRBV2 to TRBJ1-5; D unresolved. The germline CDR1 and CDR2 sequences are SNHLY and FYNNEI. CDR3 length: 13 amino acids. V shed 7 bases and J shed 6 bases, with 13 bases lying between them. CDR3 DNA: TGTGCCAGCATTGGGGTTCGGGGTCAGCCCCAGCATTTT. Amino acid sequence: CASIGVRGQPQHF.

This chain uses TRBV21-1 with TRBJ2-1; the table's D call, TRBD1, has no DNA check behind it. TRBV21-1 represents a pseudogene. The CDR3 contains 18 residues. CDR3 in DNA: TGTGCCAGCAGCACCTCCTGGGGGACAGAAGGTCTCGGCTATGAGCAGTTCTTC. Its protein product is CASSTSWGTEGLGYEQFF.

The CDR3 here is CASSLAAETQHF. DNA for the CDR3: TGTGCCAGCAGCTTAGCCGCCGAGACCCAGCATTTT. V and J are TRBV7-8 and TRBJ1-5; D ambiguous. Germline V gene data show CDR1 as SGHVS and CDR2 as FQNEAQ. V lost 0 bases, J lost 11 bases, and 8 bases lay in between. The CDR3 runs 12 residues.

A word on this clone: The junction and the germline gene differ at one end; a read error may be behind it. The V gene is TRBV7-7, the J gene TRBJ2-2; D is perhaps TRBD1 (5 bases). Germline assignment: CDR1 SSHAT and CDR2 FNYEAQ (reference sequence). The CDR3 spans 14 residues. The DNA of the CDR3 is TGTGCTAGCAGCCAAGGACAGAACACCGGGGAGCTGTTTTTT. Its protein product is CASSQGQNTGELFF.

This clone occurred a few times. The chain has TRBV7-9 and TRBJ2-7; the match to TRBD1 covers 8 bases. The V gene end was trimmed by 8 bases and the J gene end by 7 bases; junction bases not matched to a gene: 10. Germline CDR1 is SEHNR and CDR2 is FQNEAQ (reference sequence). This CDR3 spans 13 amino acids. The CDR3 region has the DNA TGTGCCAGCTATACCACAGGGGGAAATGAGCAGTACTTC. Its translation is CASYTTGGNEQYF.

The J gene is TRBJ2-3, the V gene TRBV4-1, with D perhaps TRBD2 (7 bases). Looked up from germline, CDR1 is MGHRA and CDR2 is YSYEKL. V gave up 1 base and J gave up 7 bases, with 24 bases separating them. The CDR3 is 18 residues long. The CDR3 bases are TGCGCCAGCAGCCAAGGGGGAATAGGCGGGGGCCCCCTTCATACGCAGTATTTT. The encoded protein is CASSQGGIGGGPLHTQYF.

The chain uses TRBV7-2 and TRBJ2-3; the match to TRBD2 covers 7 bases. The J segment lost 1 base and the V segment lost 5 bases, leaving 12 bases of the junction unmatched. The CDR3 loop spans 17 amino acids. Germline V gene sequence: CDR1 SGHTA, CDR2 FQGNSA. CDR3 in amino acids: CASSTHPDAGGTDTQYF. In nucleotides, the CDR3 is TGTGCCAGCAGCACCCACCCGGACGCGGGGGGCACAGATACGCAGTATTTT.

V is TRBV7-6 and J is TRBJ1-6; maybe TRBD1 (6 bases). V was cut by 5 bases and J by 7 bases, with 12 bases left in between. Germline V CDR1 and CDR2: SGHVS, FNYEAQ. The CDR3 spans 14 residues. The CDR3 here is CASSLQGANSPLHF. The DNA for the CDR3 is TGTGCCAGCAGCCTACAGGGCGCGAATTCACCCCTCCACTTT.

This chain links TRBV5-4 with TRBJ1-2, with D possibly TRBD1 on 5 matching bases. V was cut by 0 bases and J by 4 bases, with 13 bases left in between. The CDR3 extends over 15 amino acids. The germline CDR1 and CDR2 sequences are SGHNT and YYREEE (reference sequence). The CDR3 DNA reads TGTGCCAGCAGCTTGGCCGCAGGGACTACCTATGGCTACACCTTC. Its protein product is CASSLAAGTTYGYTF.